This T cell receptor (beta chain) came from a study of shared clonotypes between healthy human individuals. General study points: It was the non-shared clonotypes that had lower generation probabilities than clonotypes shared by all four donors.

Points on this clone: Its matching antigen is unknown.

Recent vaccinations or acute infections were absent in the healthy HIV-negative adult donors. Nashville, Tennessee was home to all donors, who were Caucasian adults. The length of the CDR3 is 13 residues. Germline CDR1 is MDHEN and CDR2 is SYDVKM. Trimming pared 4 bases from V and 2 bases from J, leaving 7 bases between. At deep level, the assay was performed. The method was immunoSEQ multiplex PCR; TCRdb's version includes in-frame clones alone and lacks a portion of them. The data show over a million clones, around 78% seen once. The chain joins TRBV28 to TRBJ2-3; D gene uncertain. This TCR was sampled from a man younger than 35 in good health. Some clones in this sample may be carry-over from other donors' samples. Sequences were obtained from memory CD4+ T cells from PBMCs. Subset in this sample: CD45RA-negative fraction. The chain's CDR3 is CASSSPVTDTQYF. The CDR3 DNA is TGTGCCAGCAGTTCGCCGGTCACAGATACGCAGTATTTT.